Listed below are T cell receptor beta chains from one sample, sequenced in a study of T cells in Graves' hyperthyroidism and ophthalmopathy. TCRdb redid the calling of the multiplex PCR reads with MiXCR, one entry per CDR3 protein. Of some 200,000 distinct CDR3 sequences in the sample, roughly 18% were seen once. The specimen sequenced was blood. Receptors originate from a man in his forties or fifties with Graves' hyperthyroidism. Both conserved end residues are part of each CDR3. The D gene is left open where the match is weak. Size is omitted from some rows. Given values are once, few, many or a class for expanded clones.

many,NA,TRBV28,CASSLWAVFNQPQHF
NA,NA,TRBV5-1,CASSLGGYKNIQYF
NA,NA,TRBV12-3/TRBV12-4,CASSFSGPQHF
few,NA,TRBV15,CATSSPQPGQNTGELFF
NA,TRBD1,TRBV3-1,CASSRDSTNYEQYF
many,NA,TRBV11-2,CASSVRIDEQFF
many,TRBD1,TRBV5-1,CASSQRPPGQGLDEQYF
few,NA,TRBV5-1,CASSLPDLNEQFF
many,NA,TRBV6-1,CASSEYTGENNEQFF
few,TRBD2,TRBV29-1,CSVEKGLAGFDNEQFF